This TCR beta chain appears in the sequencing data of a study of T cell responses to AZD1222 COVID-19 vaccine. Study-wide results and limits: Repertoire sampling was restricted to post-peak T cell response timepoints. Spike-specific TCR breadth and depth rose after two AZD1222 doses. Donors in the cohort were predominantly white British and more often female, and clonal diversity was possibly underestimated.

Turning to this clone: The antigen is unknown.

Trimming pared 0 bases from V and 1 base from J, leaving 10 bases between. This CDR3 spans 16 amino acids. Germline CDR1 SGHDN, CDR2 FVKESK. Libraries were prepared by immunoSEQ multiplex PCR; TCRdb keeps only in-frame clonotypes and omits some of them. The sample lists 100,000 to 140,000 clones; under 95% were seen once. The starting material was peripheral blood, obtained on day 0 of AZD1222 vaccination. The receptor comes from an adult in good health. The V gene is TRBV14, the J gene TRBJ2-1; D possibly matches TRBD1 or TRBD2 (5 bases each). The CDR3 bases are TGTGCCAGCAGCCAAGATCGGGACGGATCCTACAATGAGCAGTTCTTC. It specifies CASSQDRDGSYNEQFF.